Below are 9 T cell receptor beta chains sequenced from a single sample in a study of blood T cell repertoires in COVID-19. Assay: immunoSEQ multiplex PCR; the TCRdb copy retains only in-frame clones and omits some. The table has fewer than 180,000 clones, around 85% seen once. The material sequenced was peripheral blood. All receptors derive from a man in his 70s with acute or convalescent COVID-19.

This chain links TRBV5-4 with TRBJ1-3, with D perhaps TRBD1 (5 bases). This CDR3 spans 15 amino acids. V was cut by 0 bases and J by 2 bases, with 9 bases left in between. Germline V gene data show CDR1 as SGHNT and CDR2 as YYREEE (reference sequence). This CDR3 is CASSLDPRAGNTIYF. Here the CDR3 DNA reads TGTGCCAGCAGCTTGGACCCCAGGGCTGGAAACACCATATATTTT.

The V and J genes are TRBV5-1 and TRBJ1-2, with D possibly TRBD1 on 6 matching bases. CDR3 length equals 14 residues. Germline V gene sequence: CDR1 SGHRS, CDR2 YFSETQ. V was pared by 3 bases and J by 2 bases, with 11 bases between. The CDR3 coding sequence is TGCGCCAGCAGCTCAAGCGGGACAAACTATGGCTACACCTTC. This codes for CASSSSGTNYGYTF.

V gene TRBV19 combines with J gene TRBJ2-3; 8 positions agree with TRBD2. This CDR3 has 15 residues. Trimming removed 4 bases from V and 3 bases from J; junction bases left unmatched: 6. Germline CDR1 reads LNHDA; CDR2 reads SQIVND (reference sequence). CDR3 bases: TGTGCCAGTAGTAGAGCGGGAGATTGGACAGATACGCAGTATTTT. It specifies CASSRAGDWTDTQYF.

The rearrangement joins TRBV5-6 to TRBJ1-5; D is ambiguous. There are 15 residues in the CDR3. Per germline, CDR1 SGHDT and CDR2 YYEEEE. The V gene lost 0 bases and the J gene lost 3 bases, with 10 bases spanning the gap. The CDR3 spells CASSLASTSNQPQHF. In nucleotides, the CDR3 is TGTGCCAGCAGCTTGGCTTCTACTTCCAATCAGCCCCAGCATTTT.

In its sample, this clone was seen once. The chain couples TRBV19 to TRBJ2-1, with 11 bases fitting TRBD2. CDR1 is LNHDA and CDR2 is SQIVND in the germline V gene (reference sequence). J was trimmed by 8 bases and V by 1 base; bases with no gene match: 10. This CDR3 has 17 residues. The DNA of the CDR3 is TGTGCCAGTAGTATAGGGAGGCTAGCGGGAGGCTTGCATGAGCAGTTCTTC. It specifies CASSIGRLAGGLHEQFF.

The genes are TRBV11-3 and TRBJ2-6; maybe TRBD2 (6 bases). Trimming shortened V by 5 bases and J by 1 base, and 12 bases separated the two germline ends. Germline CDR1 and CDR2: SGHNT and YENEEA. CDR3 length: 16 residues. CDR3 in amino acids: CASSPSGGSGANVLTF. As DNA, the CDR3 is TGTGCCAGCAGCCCCAGTGGGGGGTCTGGGGCCAACGTCCTGACTTTC.

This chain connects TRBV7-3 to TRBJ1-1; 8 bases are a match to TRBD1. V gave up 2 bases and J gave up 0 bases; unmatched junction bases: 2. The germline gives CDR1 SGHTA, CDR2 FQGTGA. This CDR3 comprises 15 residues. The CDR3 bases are TGTGCCAGCAGCTTATCAGGGGGCATGAACACTGAAGCTTTCTTT. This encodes CASSLSGGMNTEAFF.

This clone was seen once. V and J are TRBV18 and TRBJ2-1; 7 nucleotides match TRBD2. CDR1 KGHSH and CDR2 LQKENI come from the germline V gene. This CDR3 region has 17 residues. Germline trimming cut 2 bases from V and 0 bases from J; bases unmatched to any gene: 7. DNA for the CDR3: TGTGCCAGCTCACCAAGGATAGCGGGCGTCTCCTACAATGAGCAGTTCTTC. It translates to CASSPRIAGVSYNEQFF.

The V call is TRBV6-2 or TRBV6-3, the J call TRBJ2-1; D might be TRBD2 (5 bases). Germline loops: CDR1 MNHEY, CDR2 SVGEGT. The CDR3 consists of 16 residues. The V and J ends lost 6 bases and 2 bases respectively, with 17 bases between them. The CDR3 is CASSLDPSGTYNEQFF. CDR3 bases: TGTGCCAGCAGCCTAGACCCATCCGGGACCTACAATGAGCAGTTCTTC.